This T cell receptor beta chain was observed in a study of T-cell reconstitution after alpha-beta-depleted transplantation in children. This clonotype has more than one count but fewer than ten. Preparation of the TCRbeta library used unique molecular identifiers. TCRdb processed the PCR reads anew with MiXCR; each CDR3 protein has one entry. This table has around 410,000 distinct CDR3 sequences, approximately 11% appearing once. The CDR3 length is 13 residues. Trimming took off 2 bases at V and 5 bases at J, with 6 bases between the two ends. Germline V gene lookup returns CDR1 MGHRA and CDR2 YSYEKL.

The source material was PBMCs from the stem cell graft donor, sampled from the stem cell graft. The receptor was isolated from a human donor who donated a stem cell graft to a child with acute myeloid leukemia. The J gene is TRBJ2-2, the V gene TRBV4-1; weak D call: TRBD1 (6 bases). The CDR3 coding sequence is TGCGCCAGCAGCCAACAGGGGACCGGGGAGCTGTTTTTT. It yields the protein CASSQQGTGELFF.